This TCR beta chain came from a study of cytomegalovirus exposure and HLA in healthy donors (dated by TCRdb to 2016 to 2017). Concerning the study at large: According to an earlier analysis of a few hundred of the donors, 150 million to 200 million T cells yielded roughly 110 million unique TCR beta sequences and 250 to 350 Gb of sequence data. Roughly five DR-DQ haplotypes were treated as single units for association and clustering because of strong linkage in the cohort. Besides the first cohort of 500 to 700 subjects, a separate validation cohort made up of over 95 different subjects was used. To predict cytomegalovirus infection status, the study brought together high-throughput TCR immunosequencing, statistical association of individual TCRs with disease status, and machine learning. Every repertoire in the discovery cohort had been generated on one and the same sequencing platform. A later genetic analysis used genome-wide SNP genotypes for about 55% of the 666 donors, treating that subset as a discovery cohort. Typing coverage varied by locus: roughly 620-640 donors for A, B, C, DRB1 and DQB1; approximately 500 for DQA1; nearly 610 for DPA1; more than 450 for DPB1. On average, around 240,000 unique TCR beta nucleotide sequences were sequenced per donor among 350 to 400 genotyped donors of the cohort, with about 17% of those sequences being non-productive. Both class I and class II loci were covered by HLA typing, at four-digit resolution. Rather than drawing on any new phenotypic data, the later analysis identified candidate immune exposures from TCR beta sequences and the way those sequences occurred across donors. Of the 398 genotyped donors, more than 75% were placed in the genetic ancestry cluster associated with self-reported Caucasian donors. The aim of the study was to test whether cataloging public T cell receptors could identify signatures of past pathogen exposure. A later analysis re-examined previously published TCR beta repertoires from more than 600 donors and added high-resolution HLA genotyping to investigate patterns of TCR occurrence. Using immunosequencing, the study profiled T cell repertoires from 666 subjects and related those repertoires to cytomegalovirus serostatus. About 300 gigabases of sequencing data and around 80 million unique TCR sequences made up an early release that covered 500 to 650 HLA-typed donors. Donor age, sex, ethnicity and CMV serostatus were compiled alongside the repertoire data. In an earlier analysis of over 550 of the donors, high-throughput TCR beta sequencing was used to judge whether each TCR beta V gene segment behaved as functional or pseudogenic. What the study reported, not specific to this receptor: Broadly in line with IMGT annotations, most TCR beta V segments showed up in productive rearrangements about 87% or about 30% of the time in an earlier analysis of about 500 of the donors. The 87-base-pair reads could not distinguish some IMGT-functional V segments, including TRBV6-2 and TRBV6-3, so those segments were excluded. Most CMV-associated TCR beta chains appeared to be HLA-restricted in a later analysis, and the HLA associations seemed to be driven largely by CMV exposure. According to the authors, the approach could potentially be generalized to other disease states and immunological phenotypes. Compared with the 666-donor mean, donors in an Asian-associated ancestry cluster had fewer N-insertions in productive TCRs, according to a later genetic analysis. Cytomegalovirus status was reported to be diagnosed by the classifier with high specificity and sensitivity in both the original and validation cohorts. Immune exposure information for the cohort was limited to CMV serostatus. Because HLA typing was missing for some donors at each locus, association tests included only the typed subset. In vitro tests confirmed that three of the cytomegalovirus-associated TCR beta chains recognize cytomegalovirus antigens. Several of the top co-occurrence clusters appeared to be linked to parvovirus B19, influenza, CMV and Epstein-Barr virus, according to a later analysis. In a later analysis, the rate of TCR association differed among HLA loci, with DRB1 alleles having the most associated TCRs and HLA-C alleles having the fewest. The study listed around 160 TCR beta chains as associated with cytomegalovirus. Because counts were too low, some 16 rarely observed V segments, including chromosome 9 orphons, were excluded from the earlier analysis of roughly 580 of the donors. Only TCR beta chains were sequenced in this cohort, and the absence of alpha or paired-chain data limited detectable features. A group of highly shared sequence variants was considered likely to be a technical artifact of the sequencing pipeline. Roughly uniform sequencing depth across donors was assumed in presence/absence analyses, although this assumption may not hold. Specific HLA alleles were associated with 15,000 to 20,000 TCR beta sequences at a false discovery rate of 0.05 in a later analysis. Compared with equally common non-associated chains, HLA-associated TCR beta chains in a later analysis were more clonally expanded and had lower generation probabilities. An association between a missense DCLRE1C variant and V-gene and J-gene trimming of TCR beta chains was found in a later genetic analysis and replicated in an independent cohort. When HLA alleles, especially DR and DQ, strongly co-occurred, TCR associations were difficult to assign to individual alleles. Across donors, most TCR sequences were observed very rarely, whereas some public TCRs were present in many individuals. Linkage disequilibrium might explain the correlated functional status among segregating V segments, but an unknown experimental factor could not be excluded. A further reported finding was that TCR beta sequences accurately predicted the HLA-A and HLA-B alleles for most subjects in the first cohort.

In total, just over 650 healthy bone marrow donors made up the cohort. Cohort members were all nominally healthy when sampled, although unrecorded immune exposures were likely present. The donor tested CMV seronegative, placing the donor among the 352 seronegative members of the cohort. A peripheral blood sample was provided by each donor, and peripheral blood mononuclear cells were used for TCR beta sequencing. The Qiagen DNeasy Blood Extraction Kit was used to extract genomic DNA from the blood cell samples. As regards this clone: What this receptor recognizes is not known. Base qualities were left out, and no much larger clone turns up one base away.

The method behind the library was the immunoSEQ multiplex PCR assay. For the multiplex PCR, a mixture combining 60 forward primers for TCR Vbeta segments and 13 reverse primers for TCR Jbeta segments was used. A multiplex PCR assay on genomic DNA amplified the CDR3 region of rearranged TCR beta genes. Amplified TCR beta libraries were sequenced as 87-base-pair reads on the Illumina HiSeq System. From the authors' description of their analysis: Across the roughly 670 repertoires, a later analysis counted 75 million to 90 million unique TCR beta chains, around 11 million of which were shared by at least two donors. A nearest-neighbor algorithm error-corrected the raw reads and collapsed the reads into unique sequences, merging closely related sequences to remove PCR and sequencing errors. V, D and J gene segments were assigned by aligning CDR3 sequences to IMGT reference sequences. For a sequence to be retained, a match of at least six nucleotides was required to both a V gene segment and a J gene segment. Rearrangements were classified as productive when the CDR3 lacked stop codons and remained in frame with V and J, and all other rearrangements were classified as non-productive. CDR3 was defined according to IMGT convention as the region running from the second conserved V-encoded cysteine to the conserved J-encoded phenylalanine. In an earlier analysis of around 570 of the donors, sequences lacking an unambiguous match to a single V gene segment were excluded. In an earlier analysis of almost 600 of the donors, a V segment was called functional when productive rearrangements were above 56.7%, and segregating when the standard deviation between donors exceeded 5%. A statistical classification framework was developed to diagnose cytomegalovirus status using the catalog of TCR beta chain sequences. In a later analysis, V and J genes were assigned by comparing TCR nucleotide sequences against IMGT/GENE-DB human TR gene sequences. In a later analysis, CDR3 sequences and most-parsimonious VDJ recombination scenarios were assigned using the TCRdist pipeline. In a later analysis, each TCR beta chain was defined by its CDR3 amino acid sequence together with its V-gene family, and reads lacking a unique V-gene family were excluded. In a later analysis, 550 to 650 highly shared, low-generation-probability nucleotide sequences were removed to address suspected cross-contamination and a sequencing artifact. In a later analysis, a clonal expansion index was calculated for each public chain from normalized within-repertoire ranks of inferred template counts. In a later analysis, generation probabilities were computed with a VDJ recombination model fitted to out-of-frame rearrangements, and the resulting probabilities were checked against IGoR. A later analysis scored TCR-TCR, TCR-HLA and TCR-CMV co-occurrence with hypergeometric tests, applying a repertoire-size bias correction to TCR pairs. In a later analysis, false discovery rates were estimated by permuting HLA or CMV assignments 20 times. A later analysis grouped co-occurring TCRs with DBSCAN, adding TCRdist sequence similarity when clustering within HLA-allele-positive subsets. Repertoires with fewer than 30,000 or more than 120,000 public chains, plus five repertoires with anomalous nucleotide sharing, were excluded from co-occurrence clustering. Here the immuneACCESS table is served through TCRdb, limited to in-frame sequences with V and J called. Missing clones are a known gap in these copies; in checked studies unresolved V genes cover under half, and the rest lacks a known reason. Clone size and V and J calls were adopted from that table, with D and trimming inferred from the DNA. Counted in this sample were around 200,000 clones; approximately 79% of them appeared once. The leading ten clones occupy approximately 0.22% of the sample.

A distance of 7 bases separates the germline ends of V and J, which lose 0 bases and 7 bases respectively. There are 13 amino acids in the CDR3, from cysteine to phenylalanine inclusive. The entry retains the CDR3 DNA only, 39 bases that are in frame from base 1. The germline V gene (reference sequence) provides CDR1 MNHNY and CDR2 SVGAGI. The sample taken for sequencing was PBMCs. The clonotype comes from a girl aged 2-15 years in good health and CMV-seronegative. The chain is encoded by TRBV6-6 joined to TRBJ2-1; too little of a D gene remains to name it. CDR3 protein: CASSYSPGNEQFF. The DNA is TGTGCCAGCAGTTACTCTCCCGGTAATGAGCAGTTCTTC.